Here is one TCR beta chain with its context. Measured with immunoSEQ multiplex PCR; TCRdb has only the in-frame clones, and not every one. Seen here are some 150,000 clones, approximately 82% observed once, and the top ten hold 7.2%. The data belong to a study of blood T cell repertoires in COVID-19. The V and J ends lost 4 bases and 3 bases respectively, with 7 bases between them. The germline gives CDR1 SGHDT, CDR2 YYEEEE. This CDR3 spans 12 amino acids. Sequences were obtained from peripheral blood. The V and J genes are TRBV5-6 and TRBJ1-2; no clear D. This TCR derives from a woman between 45 and 65 years old in a cohort sampled during active or convalescent COVID-19. The CDR3 sequence: CASSPGDYGYTF. The CDR3 coding sequence is TGTGCCAGCAGCCCCGGGGACTATGGCTACACCTTC.